A single T cell receptor (beta chain) is shown here with its context. As yet, its antigen is unknown. CDR1 and CDR2 (germline): SGHDT, YYEEEE. The CDR3 has 15 amino acids. Germline trimming cut 2 bases from V and 0 bases from J; bases unmatched to any gene: 4. The immunoSEQ assay amplified TCRB CDR3 from up to roughly 2 ug DNA. The primer mix had 60 V beta and 13 J beta primers. TCRdb keeps only in-frame clones here, not all; method: immunoSEQ multiplex PCR. This sample yields roughly 20,000 clones, of which 79% are seen a single time; 35% to 40% belongs to the top ten. The data stem from a study of glioma-infiltrating T cells after dendritic cell vaccination. Findings and caveats of the study: Higher pretreatment TIL content predicted longer progression-free time and survival.

Fresh-frozen tumor tissue and more than two years of survival data were available for all. The sequenced sample was blood, obtained before dendritic cell vaccination. This chain joins TRBV5-6 and TRBJ2-7; 8 nucleotides agree with TRBD2. The sequence derives from a human donor with glioblastoma. The CDR3 protein is CASSFGAGDSYEQYF. The CDR3 DNA is TGTGCCAGCAGCTTCGGAGCGGGGGACTCCTACGAGCAGTACTTC.